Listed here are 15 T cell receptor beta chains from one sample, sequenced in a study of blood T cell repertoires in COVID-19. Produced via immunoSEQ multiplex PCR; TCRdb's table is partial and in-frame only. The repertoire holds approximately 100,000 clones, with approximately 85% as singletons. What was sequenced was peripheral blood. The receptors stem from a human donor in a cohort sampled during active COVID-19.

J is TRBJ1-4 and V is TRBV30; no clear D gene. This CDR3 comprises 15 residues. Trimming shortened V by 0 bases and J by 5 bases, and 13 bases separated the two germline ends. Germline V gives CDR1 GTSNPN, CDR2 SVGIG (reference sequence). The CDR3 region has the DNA TGTGCCTGGAGTGTAGTGGGCAGGAGGAATGAAAAACTGTTTTTT. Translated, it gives CAWSVVGRRNEKLFF.

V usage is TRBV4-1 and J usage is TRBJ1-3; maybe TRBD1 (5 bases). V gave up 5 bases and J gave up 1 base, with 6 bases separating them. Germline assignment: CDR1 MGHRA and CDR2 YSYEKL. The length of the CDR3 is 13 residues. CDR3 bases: TGCGCCAGCAGCAGGGGATCTGGAAACACCATATATTTT. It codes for CASSRGSGNTIYF.

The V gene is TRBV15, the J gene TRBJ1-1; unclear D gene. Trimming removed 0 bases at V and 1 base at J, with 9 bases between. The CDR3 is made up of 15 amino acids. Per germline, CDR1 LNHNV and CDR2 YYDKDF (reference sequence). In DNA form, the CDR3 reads TGTGCCACCAGCAGAGAAAGGAGTGGGAACACTGAAGCTTTCTTT. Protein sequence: CATSRERSGNTEAFF.

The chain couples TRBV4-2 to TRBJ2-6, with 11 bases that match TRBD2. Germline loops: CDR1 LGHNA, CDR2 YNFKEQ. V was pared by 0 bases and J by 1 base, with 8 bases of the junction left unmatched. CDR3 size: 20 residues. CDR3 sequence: CASSQDPLAGVSSGANVLTF. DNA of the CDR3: TGTGCCAGCAGCCAAGATCCACTAGCGGGGGTCAGTTCTGGGGCCAACGTCCTGACTTTC.

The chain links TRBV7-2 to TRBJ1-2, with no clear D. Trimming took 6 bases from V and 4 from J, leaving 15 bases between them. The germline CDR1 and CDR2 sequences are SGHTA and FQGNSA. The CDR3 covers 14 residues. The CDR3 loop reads CASRPSRGSYGYTF. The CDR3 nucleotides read TGTGCCAGCAGGCCATCCCGGGGAAGCTATGGCTACACCTTC.

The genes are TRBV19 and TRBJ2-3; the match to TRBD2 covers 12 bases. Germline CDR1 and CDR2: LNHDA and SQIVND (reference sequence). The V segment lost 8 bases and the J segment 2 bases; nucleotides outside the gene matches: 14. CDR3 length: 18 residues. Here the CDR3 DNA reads TGTGCCAGTGCCCGTCGTGGGTCTAGCGGGAGGGTCACAGATACGCAGTATTTT. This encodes CASARRGSSGRVTDTQYF.

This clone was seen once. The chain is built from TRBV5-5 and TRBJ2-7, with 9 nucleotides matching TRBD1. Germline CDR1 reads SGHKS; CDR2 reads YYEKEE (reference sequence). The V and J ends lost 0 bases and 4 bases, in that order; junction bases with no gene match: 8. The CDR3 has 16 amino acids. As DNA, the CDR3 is TGTGCCAGCAGCTTGGGACAGGGGGATTACACATACGAGCAGTACTTC. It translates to CASSLGQGDYTYEQYF.

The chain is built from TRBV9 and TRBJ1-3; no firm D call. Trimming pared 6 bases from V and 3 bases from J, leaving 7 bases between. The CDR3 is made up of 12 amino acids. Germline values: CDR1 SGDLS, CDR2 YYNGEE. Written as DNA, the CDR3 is TGTGCCAGCACACAGAATGGAAACACCATATATTTT. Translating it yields CASTQNGNTIYF.

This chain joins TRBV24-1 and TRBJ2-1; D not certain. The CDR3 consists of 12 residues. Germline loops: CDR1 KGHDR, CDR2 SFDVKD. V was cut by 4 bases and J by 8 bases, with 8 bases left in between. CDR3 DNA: TGTGCCACCAGTGACCATACACATGAGCAGTTCTTC. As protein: CATSDHTHEQFF.

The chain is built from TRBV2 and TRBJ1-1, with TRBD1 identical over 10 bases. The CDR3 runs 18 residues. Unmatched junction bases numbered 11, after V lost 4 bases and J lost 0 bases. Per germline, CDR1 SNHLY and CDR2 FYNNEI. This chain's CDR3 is CASSVGAGQGFMNTEAFF. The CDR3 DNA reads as TGTGCCAGCAGTGTTGGTGCGGGACAGGGGTTCATGAACACTGAAGCTTTCTTT.

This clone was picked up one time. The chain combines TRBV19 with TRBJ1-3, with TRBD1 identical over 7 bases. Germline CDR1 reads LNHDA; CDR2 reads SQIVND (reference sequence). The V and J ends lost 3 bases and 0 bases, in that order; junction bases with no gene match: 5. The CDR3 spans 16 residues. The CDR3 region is CASSIGQDYSGNTIYF. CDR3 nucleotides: TGTGCCAGTAGTATTGGACAGGACTACTCTGGAAACACCATATATTTT.

This CDR3 reads CASSGGQDYEQYF. The CDR3 DNA follows: TGTGCCAGCAGCGGAGGACAGGACTACGAGCAGTACTTC. The chain recombines TRBV13 with TRBJ2-7, with 7 bases lining up with TRBD1. The J segment lost 3 bases and the V segment lost 5 bases, leaving 4 bases of the junction unmatched. The CDR3 covers 13 residues. CDR1 and CDR2 from the germline V gene are PRHDT and FYEKMQ (reference sequence).

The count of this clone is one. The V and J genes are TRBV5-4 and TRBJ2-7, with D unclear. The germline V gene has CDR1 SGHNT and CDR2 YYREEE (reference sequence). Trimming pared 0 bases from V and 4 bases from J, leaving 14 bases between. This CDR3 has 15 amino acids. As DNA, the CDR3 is TGTGCCAGCAGCTTGGCCGTGGCGGCACAATACGAGCAGTACTTC. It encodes CASSLAVAAQYEQYF.

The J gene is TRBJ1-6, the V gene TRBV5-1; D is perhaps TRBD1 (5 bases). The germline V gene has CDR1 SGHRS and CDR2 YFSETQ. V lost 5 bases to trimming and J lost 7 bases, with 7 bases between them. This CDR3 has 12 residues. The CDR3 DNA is TGCGCCAGCAGACGGACAAATTCACCCCTCCACTTT. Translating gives CASRRTNSPLHF. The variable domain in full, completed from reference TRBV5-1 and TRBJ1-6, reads KAGVTQTPRYLIKTRGQQVTLSCSPISGHRSVSWYQQTPGQGLQFLFEYFSETQRNKGNFPGRFSGRQFSNSRSEMNVSTLELGDSALYLCASRRTNSPLHFGNGTRLTVT.

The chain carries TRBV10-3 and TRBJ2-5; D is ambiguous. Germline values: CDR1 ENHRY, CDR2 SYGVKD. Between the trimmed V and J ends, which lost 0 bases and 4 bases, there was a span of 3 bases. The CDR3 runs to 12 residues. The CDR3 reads CAISESRETQYF. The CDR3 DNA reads TGTGCCATCAGTGAGTCGCGAGAGACCCAGTACTTC.